This entry is about one TCR beta chain. The data were taken from a study of blood T cell repertoires in COVID-19. Overall study context: The analysed material was cDNA or gDNA that came from T cells, B-cell-depleted T cells, or PBMCs.

Sequenced by immunoSEQ multiplex PCR; TCRdb stores in-frame clones only, minus some. The sample has approximately 260,000 clones; about 90% are singletons. The CDR3 spans 16 residues. Per the germline V gene, CDR1 is MNHEY and CDR2 is SMNVEV (reference sequence). V lost 3 bases, J lost 8 bases, and 14 bases stayed unmatched. The chain has TRBV27 and TRBJ1-2, with 8 positions matching TRBD1. The sequencing sample was made of peripheral blood. This clonotype was obtained from a woman in her sixties or seventies with COVID-19, enrolled during active disease. CDR3 coding DNA: TGTGCCAGCAGTTTCCGATACCAGGGACAGGTCAACGGCTACACCTTC. Its protein product is CASSFRYQGQVNGYTF.